The 24 T cell receptor beta chains below were found in one sample sequenced in a study of T-cell memory formation after mild COVID-19. TCRdb ran MiXCR on the 5' RACE reads and lists one entry per CDR3 protein. The data contain some 320,000 distinct CDR3 sequences, 14% of them singletons. Material for sequencing was PBMCs or a T cell subset sorted from them (not recorded which). The receptors here all came from a young man who had mild COVID-19 (a few samples of this study predate the infection). Cell type and time point are not known.

The chain employs TRBV9 and TRBJ2-3; 9 bases map to TRBD2. With 0 bases clipped from V and 5 bases from J, the junction kept 1 base outside the gene matches. The germline V gene encodes CDR1 SGDLS and CDR2 YYNGEE. This CDR3 region has 14 residues. The chain's CDR3 is CASSVGSGGDTQYF. The CDR3 region has the DNA TGTGCCAGCAGCGTAGGTAGCGGGGGAGATACGCAGTATTTT.

The chain recombines TRBV6-5 with TRBJ1-3; D gene ambiguous. This CDR3 comprises 17 residues. CDR1 and CDR2 from the germline V gene are MNHEY and SVGAGI. The V end was cut by 4 bases, the J end by 2 bases, with 18 bases between. The CDR3 here is CASSSVRGFTTGNTIYF. As DNA, the CDR3 is TGTGCCAGCAGTTCAGTTCGAGGGTTCACAACTGGAAACACCATATATTTT.

This clonotype appeared a few times. The gene calls are TRBV7-9 and TRBJ1-2; no clear D gene. The CDR3 loop spans 16 amino acids. Per germline, CDR1 SEHNR and CDR2 FQNEAQ (reference sequence). Deletions cut 5 bases from V and 3 bases from J, with 19 bases between. CDR3 bases: TGTGCCAGCAGCCGGGCTTTTAGAACTGCTGACTATGGCTACACCTTC. Its translation is CASSRAFRTADYGYTF.

The gene calls are TRBV27 and TRBJ1-1, with 8 bases aligning to TRBD1. The J segment lost 0 bases and the V segment lost 4 bases, leaving 1 base of the junction unmatched. The germline gives CDR1 MNHEY, CDR2 SMNVEV (reference sequence). This CDR3 contains 14 residues. In DNA, the CDR3 is TGTGCCAGCAGTTCAGGGGGCGTGAACACTGAAGCTTTCTTT. Encoded protein: CASSSGGVNTEAFF.

This clonotype was recorded a few times. The CDR3 DNA is TGTGCCAGCAGTCCGAGGCAGCGGGGGGGTGAGACCCAGTACTTC. Translation: CASSPRQRGGETQYF. This chain links TRBV7-9 with TRBJ2-5, with 10 bases aligning to TRBD2. Germline CDR1 reads SEHNR; CDR2 reads FQNEAQ (reference sequence). The CDR3 totals 15 residues. J was trimmed by 5 bases and V by 6 bases; bases with no gene match: 9.

This clonotype has more than one count but fewer than ten. This chain joins TRBV24-1 and TRBJ2-1; a possible D gene is TRBD1 (7 bases). Germline lookup yields CDR1 KGHDR and CDR2 SFDVKD. The length of the CDR3 is 16 residues. Trimming shortened V by 4 bases and J by 9 bases, and 21 bases separated the two germline ends. The CDR3 DNA is TGTGCCACCAGTGAAACGGACAGGACTGGGCGGGGTGAGCAGTTCTTC. Translated: CATSETDRTGRGEQFF.

At least ten counts were recorded for this clonotype. The rearrangement uses TRBV12-3 or TRBV12-4 and TRBJ2-5, with TRBD2 identical over 12 bases. The CDR3 is made up of 15 amino acids. Unmatched junction bases numbered 6, after V lost 5 bases and J lost 5 bases. The CDR3 region has the DNA TGTGCCAGCAGTCGACTAGCGGGGGCCAGGGAGACCCAGTACTTC. Translation: CASSRLAGARETQYF.

This clonotype was counted a few times. The V call is TRBV9, the J call TRBJ2-5; D tentatively reads TRBD1 or TRBD2 (5 bases each). V gave up 4 bases and J gave up 14 bases, with 24 bases separating them. CDR1 is SGDLS and CDR2 is YYNGEE in the germline V gene. This CDR3 region has 14 residues. CDR3 bases: TGTGCCAGCAGCTCCCCCACCTACCGGGACGGTCTTTACTTC. Protein sequence: CASSSPTYRDGLYF.

This clonotype was detected many times. The gene calls are TRBV20-1 and TRBJ1-1; D unresolved. The CDR3 sequence is 13 residues long. CDR1 is DFQATT and CDR2 is SNEGSKA in the germline V gene (reference sequence). Deletions cut 2 bases from V and 0 bases from J, with 7 bases between. The CDR3 region is CSARQTLNTEAFF. For the CDR3, the DNA is TGCAGTGCTAGACAAACACTGAACACTGAAGCTTTCTTT.

There are a few counts of this clonotype. This chain joins TRBV6-5 and TRBJ1-6; TRBD1 is a possible D gene (6 bases). Trimming stripped 6 bases from V and 7 bases from J, with 16 bases between. Germline V gene sequence: CDR1 MNHEY, CDR2 SVGAGI. The CDR3 length is 15 residues. The DNA of the CDR3 is TGTGCCAGCAGACCCCACAAGCAGGGGAATTCACCCCTCCACTTT. This encodes CASRPHKQGNSPLHF.

V gene TRBV7-9 combines with J gene TRBJ2-3; no clear D. CDR1 is SEHNR and CDR2 is FQNEAQ in the germline V gene (reference sequence). The V end was cut by 1 base, the J end by 4 bases, with 18 bases between. This CDR3 has 17 amino acids. CDR3 nucleotides: TGTGCCAGCAGCTTAGTGTCCCCGCAGCCAGGAGCAGATACGCAGTATTTT. It codes for CASSLVSPQPGADTQYF.

The genes are TRBV20-1 and TRBJ1-4; D not resolved. CDR1 and CDR2 (germline): DFQATT, SNEGSKA (reference sequence). The CDR3 contains 12 residues. Trimming left V 0 bases short and J 11 bases short, with 10 bases between. The CDR3 sequence is CSARDRRAKLFF. CDR3 nucleotides: TGCAGTGCTAGAGATAGAAGGGCGAAACTGTTTTTT.

This clonotype turned up a few times. The rearrangement links TRBV6-1 to TRBJ2-5; 7 nucleotides match TRBD1. CDR3 length equals 14 residues. Trimming cost V 8 bases and J 5 bases; bases outside gene matches: 11. The germline CDR1 and CDR2 sequences are MNHNS and SASEGT. CDR3 DNA sequence: TGTGCCAGCTTTCGACAGGGTCGCGGGGAGACCCAGTACTTC. It translates to CASFRQGRGETQYF.

This clonotype showed up many times. This rearrangement joins TRBV10-2 to TRBJ2-3; D may correspond to TRBD1 or TRBD2 (6 bases each). Trimming took 6 bases from V and 6 from J, leaving 13 bases between them. CDR1 and CDR2 (germline): WSHSY, SAAADI. The CDR3 runs to 13 residues. The CDR3 DNA reads TGCGCCAGCAGCGGGGGCCTGGTTGATACGCAGTATTTT. This translates into CASSGGLVDTQYF.

The V and J genes are TRBV2 and TRBJ2-1, with 8 bases aligning to TRBD2. With 3 bases clipped from V and 15 bases from J, the junction kept 4 bases outside the gene matches. The germline V gene encodes CDR1 SNHLY and CDR2 FYNNEI. The CDR3 is 11 residues long. CDR3 in amino acids: CASSDPGGGFF. As DNA, the CDR3 is TGTGCCAGCAGTGACCCCGGGGGGGGGTTCTTC. The full variable domain, with the rest looked up from reference TRBV2 and TRBJ2-1, is EPEVTQTPSHQVTQMGQEVILRCVPISNHLYFYWYRQILGQKVEFLVSFYNNEISEKSEIFDDQFSVERPDGSNFTLKIRSTKLEDSAMYFCASSDPGGGFFGPGTRLTVL.

This clonotype showed up just a few times. The chain recombines TRBV21-1 with TRBJ1-1; no check of the table's D call, TRBD1, against the DNA was made. TRBV21-1 corresponds to a pseudogene. This CDR3 contains 15 residues. The CDR3 coding sequence is TGTGCCAGCAGCGATCAGGGGGGACCAGGGACTGAAGCTTTCTTT. This sequence encodes CASSDQGGPGTEAFF.

V and J are TRBV7-8 and TRBJ1-5; TRBD1 aligns across 8 bases. Looked up from germline, CDR1 is SGHVS and CDR2 is FQNEAQ. After removal of 1 base from V and 6 bases from J, the junction contained 8 bases not matched to a gene. The CDR3 is 16 residues long. CDR3 protein: CASSLEDRVMGQPQHF. CDR3 DNA: TGTGCCAGCAGCTTAGAGGACAGGGTGATGGGTCAGCCCCAGCATTTT.

This clonotype has more than one count but fewer than ten. The V gene is TRBV29-1, the J gene TRBJ1-1, with TRBD1 identical over 7 bases. Looked up from germline, CDR1 is SQVTM and CDR2 is ANQGSEA. With V trimmed by 4 bases and J by 11 bases, 7 bases remained unmatched. The CDR3 is 11 residues long. This CDR3 is CSVGDREWAFF. In DNA form, the CDR3 reads TGCAGCGTTGGCGACAGGGAGTGGGCTTTCTTT. The variable domain in full, completed from reference TRBV29-1 and TRBJ1-1, reads SAVISQKPSRDICQRGTSLTIQCQVDSQVTMMFWYRQQPGQSLTLIATANQGSEATYESGFVIDKFPISRPNLTFSTLTVSNMSPEDSSIYLCSVGDREWAFFGQGTRLTVV.

This clonotype was observed at least ten times. This chain links TRBV4-2 with TRBJ2-7, with TRBD2 matching over 10 bases. In germline, CDR1 is LGHNA, CDR2 YNFKEQ. The CDR3 runs 16 residues. V trimming: 0 bases; J trimming: 3 bases; junction bases outside the gene matches: 5. CDR3 amino acids: CASSQETSGPYYEQYF. The CDR3 DNA reads TGTGCCAGCAGCCAAGAGACTAGCGGGCCCTACTACGAGCAGTACTTC.

The chain uses TRBV7-2 and TRBJ2-6; tentatively, D is TRBD1 or TRBD2 (5 bases each). V was clipped by 5 bases and J by 0 bases, with 20 bases between them. The germline CDR1 and CDR2 sequences are SGHTA and FQGNSA. The CDR3 runs to 19 residues. The chain's CDR3 is CASSPMRVRGTSGANVLTF. For the CDR3, the DNA is TGTGCCAGCAGCCCCATGAGGGTTAGGGGAACCTCTGGGGCCAACGTCCTGACTTTC. Full variable domain (remainder filled in from reference TRBV7-2 and TRBJ2-6): GAGVSQSPSNKVTEKGKDVELRCDPISGHTALYWYRQSLGQGLEFLIYFQGNSAPDKSGLPSDRFSAERTGGSVSTLTIQRTQQEDSAVYLCASSPMRVRGTSGANVLTFGAGSRLTVL.

The chain combines TRBV7-2 with TRBJ1-2, with D possibly matching TRBD1 (5 bases). V lost 5 bases to trimming and J lost 3 bases, with 13 bases between them. Germline V CDR1 and CDR2: SGHTA, FQGNSA. The CDR3 runs 14 residues. The CDR3 sequence: CASSHLDSYYGYTF. The CDR3 bases are TGTGCCAGCAGCCACCTCGACAGCTACTATGGCTACACCTTC.

The rearrangement uses TRBV2 and TRBJ1-6; 9 nucleotides match TRBD1. The CDR3 loop spans 13 amino acids. J lost 13 bases, V lost 9 bases, and 10 bases had no gene match. Per the germline V gene, CDR1 is SNHLY and CDR2 is FYNNEI. The CDR3 region has the DNA TGTGCCAGTACAGGGGGCACTTTTTTTCCCCTCCACTTT. This translates into CASTGGTFFPLHF.

V and J are TRBV6-2 or TRBV6-3 and TRBJ2-3; 14 nucleotides match TRBD2. The CDR3 consists of 17 residues. V trimming: 6 bases; J trimming: 3 bases; junction bases outside the gene matches: 8. Germline loops: CDR1 MNHEY, CDR2 SVGEGT. CDR3 sequence reads: CASRLLGTSGGTDTQYF. CDR3 DNA sequence: TGTGCCAGCAGACTCCTCGGGACTAGCGGGGGAACAGATACGCAGTATTTT.

This clonotype was observed a few times. The chain couples TRBV6-2 or TRBV6-3 to TRBJ2-2; no definite D call. Looked up from germline, CDR1 is MNHEY and CDR2 is SVGEGT. The V and J ends lost 11 bases and 4 bases respectively, with 17 bases between them. The CDR3 covers 14 residues. The CDR3 protein is CAVPVGWGTGELFF. In DNA form, the CDR3 reads TGTGCCGTCCCCGTAGGCTGGGGCACCGGGGAGCTGTTTTTT.